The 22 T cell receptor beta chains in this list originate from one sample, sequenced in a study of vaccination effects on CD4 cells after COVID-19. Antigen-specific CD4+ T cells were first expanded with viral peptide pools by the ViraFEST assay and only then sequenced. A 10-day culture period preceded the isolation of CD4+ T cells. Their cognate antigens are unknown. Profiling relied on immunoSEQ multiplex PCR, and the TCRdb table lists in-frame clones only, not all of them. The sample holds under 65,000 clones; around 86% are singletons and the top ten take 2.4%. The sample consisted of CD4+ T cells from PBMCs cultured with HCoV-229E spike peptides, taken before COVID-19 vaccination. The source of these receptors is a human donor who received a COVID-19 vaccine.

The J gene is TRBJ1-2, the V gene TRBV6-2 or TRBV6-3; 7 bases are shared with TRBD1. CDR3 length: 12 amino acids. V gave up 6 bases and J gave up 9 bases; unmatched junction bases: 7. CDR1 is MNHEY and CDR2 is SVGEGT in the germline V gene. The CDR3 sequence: CASSPDRNSYTF. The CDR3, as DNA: TGTGCCAGCAGCCCGGACAGGAATAGCTACACCTTC.

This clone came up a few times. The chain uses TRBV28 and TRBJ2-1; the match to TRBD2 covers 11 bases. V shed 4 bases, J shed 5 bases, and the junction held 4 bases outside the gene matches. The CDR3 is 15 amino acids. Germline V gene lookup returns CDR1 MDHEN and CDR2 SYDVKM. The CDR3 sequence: CASSSLAGADNEQFF. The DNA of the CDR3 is TGTGCCAGCAGTTCACTAGCGGGGGCCGACAATGAGCAGTTCTTC.

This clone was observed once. The CDR3 spells CATSDFTGTLTDTQYF. The CDR3 nucleotides are TGTGCCACCAGTGATTTTACGGGGACGCTCACAGATACGCAGTATTTT. V gene TRBV24-1 combines with J gene TRBJ2-3; D possibly matches TRBD1 or TRBD2 (5 bases each). Germline CDR1 is KGHDR and CDR2 is SFDVKD. The CDR3 has 16 amino acids. Trimming pared 1 base from V and 2 bases from J, leaving 12 bases between.

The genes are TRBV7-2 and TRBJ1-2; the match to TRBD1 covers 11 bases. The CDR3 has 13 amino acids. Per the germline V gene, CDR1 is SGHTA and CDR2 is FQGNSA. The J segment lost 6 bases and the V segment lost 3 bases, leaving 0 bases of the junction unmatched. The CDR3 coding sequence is TGTGCCAGCAGCTTGGGACAGGGGGATGGCTACACCTTC. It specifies CASSLGQGDGYTF.

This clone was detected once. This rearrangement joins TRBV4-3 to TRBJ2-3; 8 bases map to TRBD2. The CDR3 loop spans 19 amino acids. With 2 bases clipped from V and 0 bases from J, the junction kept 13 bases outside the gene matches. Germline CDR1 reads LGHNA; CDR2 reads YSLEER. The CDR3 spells CASSQNLASGPTSTDTQYF. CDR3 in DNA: TGCGCCAGCAGCCAAAATTTGGCTAGCGGGCCTACTAGCACAGATACGCAGTATTTT.

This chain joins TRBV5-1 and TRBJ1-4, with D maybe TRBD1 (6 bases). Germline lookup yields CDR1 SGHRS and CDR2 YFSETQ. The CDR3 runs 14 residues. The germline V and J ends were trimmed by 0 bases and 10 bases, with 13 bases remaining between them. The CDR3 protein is CASSLGQGQGKLFF. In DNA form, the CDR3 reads TGCGCCAGCAGCTTGGGGCAGGGGCAAGGAAAACTGTTTTTT.

The CDR3 sequence: CASSEFLARKTYNEQFF. CDR3 in DNA: TGTGCCAGCAGTGAATTTCTAGCGAGGAAAACCTACAATGAGCAGTTCTTC. The chain couples TRBV6-4 to TRBJ2-1; D perhaps matches TRBD2 (6 bases). The germline V gene encodes CDR1 MRHNA and CDR2 SNTAGT. The CDR3 length is 17 residues. V dropped 3 bases and J dropped 2 bases, with 17 bases sitting between them.

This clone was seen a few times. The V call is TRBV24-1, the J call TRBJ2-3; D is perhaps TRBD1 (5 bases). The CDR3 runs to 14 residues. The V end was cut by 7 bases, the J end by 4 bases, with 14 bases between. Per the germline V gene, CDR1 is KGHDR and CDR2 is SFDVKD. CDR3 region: CATRDSSSADTQYF. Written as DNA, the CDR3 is TGTGCCACCAGAGACAGCTCCAGCGCAGATACGCAGTATTTT.

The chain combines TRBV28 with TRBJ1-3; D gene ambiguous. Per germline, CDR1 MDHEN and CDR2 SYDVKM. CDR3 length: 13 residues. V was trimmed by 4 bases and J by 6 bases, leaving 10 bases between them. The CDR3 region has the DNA TGTGCCAGCAGTTCCTCTTCTTTAAACACCATATATTTT. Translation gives CASSSSSLNTIYF.

CDR3 region: CASSQDSTASTDTQYF. The CDR3 DNA is TGCGCCAGCAGCCAAGATAGTACAGCTAGCACAGATACGCAGTATTTT. V gene TRBV4-3 combines with J gene TRBJ2-3; D is uncertain. Germline lookup yields CDR1 LGHNA and CDR2 YSLEER. V shed 0 bases and J shed 0 bases, with 10 bases lying between them. The CDR3 runs to 16 residues.

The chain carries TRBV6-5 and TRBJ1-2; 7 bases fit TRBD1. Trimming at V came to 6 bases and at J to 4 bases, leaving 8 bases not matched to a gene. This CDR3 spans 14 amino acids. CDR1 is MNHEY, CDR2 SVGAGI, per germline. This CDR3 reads CASRVGQGVYGYTF. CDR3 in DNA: TGTGCCAGCAGGGTAGGGCAGGGGGTCTATGGCTACACCTTC.

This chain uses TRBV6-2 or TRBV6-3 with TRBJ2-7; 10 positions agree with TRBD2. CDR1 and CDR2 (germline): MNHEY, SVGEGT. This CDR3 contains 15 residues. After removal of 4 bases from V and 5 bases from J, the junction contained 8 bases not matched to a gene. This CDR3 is CASSWTSGGADEQYV. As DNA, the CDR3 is TGTGCCAGCAGTTGGACGAGCGGGGGGGCCGACGAGCAGTACGTC.

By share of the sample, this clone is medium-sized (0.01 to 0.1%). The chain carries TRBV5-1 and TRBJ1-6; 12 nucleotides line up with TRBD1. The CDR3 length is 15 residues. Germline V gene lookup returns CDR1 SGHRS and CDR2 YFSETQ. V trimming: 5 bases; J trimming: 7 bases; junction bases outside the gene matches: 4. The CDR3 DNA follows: TGCGCCAGCAGGGCCGGGACAGGGGGCAATTCACCCCTCCACTTT. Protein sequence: CASRAGTGGNSPLHF.

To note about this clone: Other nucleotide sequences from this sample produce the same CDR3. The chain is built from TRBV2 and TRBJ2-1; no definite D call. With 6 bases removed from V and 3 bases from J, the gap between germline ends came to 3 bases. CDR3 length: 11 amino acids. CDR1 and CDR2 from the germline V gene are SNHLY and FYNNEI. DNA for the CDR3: TGTGCCAGCAGCGGCTACAATGAGCAGTTCTTC. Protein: CASSGYNEQFF.

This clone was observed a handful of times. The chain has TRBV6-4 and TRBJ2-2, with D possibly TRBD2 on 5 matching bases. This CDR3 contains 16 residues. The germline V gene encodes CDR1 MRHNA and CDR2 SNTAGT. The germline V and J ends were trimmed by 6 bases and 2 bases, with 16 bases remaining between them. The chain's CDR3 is CASSWQPSGNTGELFF. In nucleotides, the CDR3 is TGTGCCAGCAGCTGGCAGCCCTCGGGAAACACCGGGGAGCTGTTTTTT.

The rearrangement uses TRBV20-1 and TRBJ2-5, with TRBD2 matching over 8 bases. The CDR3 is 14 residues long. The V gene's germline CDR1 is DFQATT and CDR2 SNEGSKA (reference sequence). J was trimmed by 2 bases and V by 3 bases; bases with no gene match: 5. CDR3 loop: CSASHTSGQETQYF. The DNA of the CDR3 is TGCAGTGCTAGTCATACTAGCGGACAAGAGACCCAGTACTTC.

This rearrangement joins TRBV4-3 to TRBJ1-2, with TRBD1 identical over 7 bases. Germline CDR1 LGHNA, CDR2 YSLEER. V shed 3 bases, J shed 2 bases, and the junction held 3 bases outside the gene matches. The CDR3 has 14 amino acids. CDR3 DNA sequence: TGCGCCAGCAGCCAGCAGACAGGGAACTATGGCTACACCTTC. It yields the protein CASSQQTGNYGYTF.

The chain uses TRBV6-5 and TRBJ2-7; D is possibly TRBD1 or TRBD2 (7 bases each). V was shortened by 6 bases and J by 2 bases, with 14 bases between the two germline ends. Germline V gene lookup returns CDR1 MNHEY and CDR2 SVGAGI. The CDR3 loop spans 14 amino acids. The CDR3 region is CASSRRGGPYEQYV. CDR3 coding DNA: TGTGCCAGCAGCCGCAGGGGGGGTCCCTACGAGCAGTACGTC.

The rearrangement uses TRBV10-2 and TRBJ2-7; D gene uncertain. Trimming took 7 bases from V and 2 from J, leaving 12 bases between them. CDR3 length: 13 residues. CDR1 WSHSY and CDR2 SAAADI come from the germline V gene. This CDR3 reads CASTQTLPYEQYV. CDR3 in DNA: TGCGCCAGCACCCAGACTCTTCCCTACGAGCAGTACGTC.

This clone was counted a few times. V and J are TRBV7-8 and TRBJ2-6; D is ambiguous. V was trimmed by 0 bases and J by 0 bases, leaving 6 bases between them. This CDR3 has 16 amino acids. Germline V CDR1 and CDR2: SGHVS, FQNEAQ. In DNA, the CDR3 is TGTGCCAGCAGCTTAGCCCGGGCCTCTGGGGCCAACGTCCTGACTTTC. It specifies CASSLARASGANVLTF.

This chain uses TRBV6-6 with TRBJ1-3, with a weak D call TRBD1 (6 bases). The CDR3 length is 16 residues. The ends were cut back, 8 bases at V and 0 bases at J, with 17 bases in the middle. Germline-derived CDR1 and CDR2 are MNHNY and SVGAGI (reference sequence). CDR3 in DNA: TGTGCCAGCTGGGGGGCATCGAGAAGCTCTGGAAACACCATATATTTT. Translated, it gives CASWGASRSSGNTIYF.

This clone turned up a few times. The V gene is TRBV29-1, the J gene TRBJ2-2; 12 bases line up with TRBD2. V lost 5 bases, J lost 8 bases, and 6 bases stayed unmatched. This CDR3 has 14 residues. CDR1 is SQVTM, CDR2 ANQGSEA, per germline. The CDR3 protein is CSVRTSGAGGELFF. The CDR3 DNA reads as TGCAGCGTTCGGACTAGCGGGGCCGGGGGGGAGCTGTTTTTT.